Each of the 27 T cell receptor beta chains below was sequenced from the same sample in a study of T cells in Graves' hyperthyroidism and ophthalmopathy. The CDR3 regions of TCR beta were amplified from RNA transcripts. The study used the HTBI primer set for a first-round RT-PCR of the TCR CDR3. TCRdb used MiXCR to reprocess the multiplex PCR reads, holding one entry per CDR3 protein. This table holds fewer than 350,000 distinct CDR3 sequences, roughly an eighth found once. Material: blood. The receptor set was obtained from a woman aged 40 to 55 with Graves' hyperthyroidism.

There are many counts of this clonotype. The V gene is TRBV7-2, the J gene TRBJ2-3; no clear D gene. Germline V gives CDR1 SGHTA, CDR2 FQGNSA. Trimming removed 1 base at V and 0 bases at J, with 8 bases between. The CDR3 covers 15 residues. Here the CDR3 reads CASSLVETSTDTQYF. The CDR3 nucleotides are TGTGCCAGCAGCTTAGTCGAGACTAGCACAGATACGCAGTATTTT.

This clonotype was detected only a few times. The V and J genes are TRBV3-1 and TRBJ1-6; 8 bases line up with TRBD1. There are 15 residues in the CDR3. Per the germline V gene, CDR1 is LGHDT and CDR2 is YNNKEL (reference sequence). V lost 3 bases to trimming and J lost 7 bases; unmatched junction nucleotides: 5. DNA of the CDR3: TGTGCCAGCAGCCAGTCACAGGGGGGGAATTCACCCCTCCACTTT. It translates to CASSQSQGGNSPLHF.

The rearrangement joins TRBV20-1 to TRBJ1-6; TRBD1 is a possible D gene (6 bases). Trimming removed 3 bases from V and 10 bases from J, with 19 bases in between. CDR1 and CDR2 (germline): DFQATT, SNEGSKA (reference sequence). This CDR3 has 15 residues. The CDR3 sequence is CSASLIDRSESPLHF. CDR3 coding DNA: TGCAGTGCTAGTCTCATTGACAGGTCAGAATCACCCCTCCACTTT.

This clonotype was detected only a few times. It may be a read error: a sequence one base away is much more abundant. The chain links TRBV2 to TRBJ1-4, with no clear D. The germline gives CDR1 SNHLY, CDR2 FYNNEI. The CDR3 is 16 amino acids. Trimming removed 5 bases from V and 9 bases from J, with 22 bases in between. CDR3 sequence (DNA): TGTGCCAGCAGTCCCCAGTTGACCGACGGGGAGAAAAAACTGTTTTTT. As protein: CASSPQLTDGEKKLFF.

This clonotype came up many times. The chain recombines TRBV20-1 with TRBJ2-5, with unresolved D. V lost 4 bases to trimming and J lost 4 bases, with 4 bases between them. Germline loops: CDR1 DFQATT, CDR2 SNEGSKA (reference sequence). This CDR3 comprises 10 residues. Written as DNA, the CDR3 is TGCAGTGCTAAACGAGAGACCCAGTACTTC. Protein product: CSAKRETQYF.

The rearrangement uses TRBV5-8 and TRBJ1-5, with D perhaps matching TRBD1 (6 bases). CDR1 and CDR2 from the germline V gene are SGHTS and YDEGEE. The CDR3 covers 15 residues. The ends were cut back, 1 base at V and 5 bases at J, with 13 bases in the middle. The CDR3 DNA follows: TGTGCCAGCAGCTTGTATCGGGGGCAGGATCAGCCCCAGCATTTT. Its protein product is CASSLYRGQDQPQHF. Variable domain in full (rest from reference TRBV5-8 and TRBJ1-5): EAGVTQSPTHLIKTRGQQATLRCSPISGHTSVYWYQQALGLGLQFLLWYDEGEERNRGNFPPRFSGRQFPNYSSELNVNALELEDSALYLCASSLYRGQDQPQHFGDGTRLSIL.

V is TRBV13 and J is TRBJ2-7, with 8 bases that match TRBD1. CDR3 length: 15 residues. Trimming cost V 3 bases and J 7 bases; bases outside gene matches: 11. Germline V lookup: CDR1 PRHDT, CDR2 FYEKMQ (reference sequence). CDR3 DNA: TGTGCCAGCAGCTTTAGGACCCAGGGGGCTGGGGAGCAGTACTTC. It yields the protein CASSFRTQGAGEQYF.

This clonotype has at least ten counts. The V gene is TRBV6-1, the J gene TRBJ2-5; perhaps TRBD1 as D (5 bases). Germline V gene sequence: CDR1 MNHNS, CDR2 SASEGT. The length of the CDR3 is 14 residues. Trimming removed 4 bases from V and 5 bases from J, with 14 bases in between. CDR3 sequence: CASSGTQGAETQYF. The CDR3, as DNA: TGTGCCAGCAGTGGGACCCAGGGCGCGGAGACCCAGTACTTC.

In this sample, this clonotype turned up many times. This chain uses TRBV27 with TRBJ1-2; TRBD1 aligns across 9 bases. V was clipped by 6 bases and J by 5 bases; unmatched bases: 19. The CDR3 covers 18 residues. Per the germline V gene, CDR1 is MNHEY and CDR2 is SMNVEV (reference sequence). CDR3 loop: CASSPTGTGLSGKYGYTF. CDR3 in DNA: TGTGCCAGCAGCCCCACCGGGACAGGGTTATCCGGGAAATATGGCTACACCTTC.

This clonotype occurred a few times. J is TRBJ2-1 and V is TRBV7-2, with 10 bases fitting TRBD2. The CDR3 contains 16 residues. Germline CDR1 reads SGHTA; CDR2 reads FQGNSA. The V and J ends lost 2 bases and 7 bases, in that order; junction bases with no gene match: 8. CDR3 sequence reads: CASSLQAGGPGNEQFF. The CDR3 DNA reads TGTGCCAGCAGCTTACAAGCGGGAGGGCCGGGAAATGAGCAGTTCTTC.

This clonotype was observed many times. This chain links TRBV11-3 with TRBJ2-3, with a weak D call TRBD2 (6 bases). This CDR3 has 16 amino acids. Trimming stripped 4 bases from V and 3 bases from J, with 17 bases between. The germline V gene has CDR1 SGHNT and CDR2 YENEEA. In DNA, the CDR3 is TGTGCCAGCAGCTCAATTTATAGCGGCGAAACAGATACGCAGTATTTT. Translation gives CASSSIYSGETDTQYF.

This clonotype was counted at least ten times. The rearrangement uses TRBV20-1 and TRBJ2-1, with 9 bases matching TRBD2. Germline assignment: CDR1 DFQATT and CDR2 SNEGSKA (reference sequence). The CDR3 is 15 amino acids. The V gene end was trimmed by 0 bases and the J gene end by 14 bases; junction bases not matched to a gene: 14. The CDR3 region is CSARDGGLAGPRKFF. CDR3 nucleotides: TGCAGTGCTAGAGATGGGGGGCTAGCGGGACCGCGTAAGTTCTTC.

CDR3 nucleotides: TGTGCCAGCAGCTTAGGGACTTCTACTAGCACAGATACGCAGTATTTT. The encoded protein is CASSLGTSTSTDTQYF. The chain joins TRBV7-9 to TRBJ2-3; tentative D call: TRBD2 (5 bases). V was trimmed by 1 base and J by 0 bases, leaving 11 bases between them. Germline V lookup: CDR1 SEHNR, CDR2 FQNEAQ (reference sequence). The CDR3 is made up of 16 amino acids.

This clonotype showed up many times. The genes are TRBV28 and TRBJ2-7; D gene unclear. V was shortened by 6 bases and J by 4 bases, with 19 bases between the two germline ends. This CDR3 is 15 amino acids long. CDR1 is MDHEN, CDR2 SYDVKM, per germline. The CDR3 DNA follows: TGTGCCAGCAGCGTGATCCCGGGTCACCGTTACGAGCAGTACTTC. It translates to CASSVIPGHRYEQYF.

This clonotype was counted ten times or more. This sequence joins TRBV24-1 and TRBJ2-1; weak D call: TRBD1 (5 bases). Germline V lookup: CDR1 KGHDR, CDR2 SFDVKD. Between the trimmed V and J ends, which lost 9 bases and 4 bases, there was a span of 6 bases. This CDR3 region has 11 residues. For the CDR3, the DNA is TGTGCCACCCAGGGTTACAATGAGCAGTTCTTC. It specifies CATQGYNEQFF.

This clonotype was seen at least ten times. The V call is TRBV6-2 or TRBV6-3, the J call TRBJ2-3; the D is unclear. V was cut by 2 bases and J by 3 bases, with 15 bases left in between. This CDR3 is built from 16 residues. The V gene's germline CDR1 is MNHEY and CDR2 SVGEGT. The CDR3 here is CASSYGPPLWTDTQYF. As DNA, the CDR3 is TGTGCCAGCAGTTACGGCCCGCCGCTGTGGACAGATACGCAGTATTTT.

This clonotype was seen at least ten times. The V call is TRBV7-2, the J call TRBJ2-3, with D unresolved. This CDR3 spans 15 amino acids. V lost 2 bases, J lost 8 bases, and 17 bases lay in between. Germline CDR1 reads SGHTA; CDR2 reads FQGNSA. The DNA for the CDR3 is TGTGCCAGCAGCTTAAGTCATACCTACGTGGTTACGCAGTATTTT. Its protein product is CASSLSHTYVVTQYF.

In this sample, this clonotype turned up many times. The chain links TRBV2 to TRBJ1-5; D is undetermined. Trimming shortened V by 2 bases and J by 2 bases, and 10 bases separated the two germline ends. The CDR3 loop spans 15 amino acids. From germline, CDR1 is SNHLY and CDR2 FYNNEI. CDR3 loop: CASSERRVGNQPQHF. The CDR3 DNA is TGTGCCAGCAGTGAAAGGCGGGTGGGCAATCAGCCCCAGCATTTT. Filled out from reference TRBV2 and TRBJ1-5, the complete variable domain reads EPEVTQTPSHQVTQMGQEVILRCVPISNHLYFYWYRQILGQKVEFLVSFYNNEISEKSEIFDDQFSVERPDGSNFTLKIRSTKLEDSAMYFCASSERRVGNQPQHFGDGTRLSIL.

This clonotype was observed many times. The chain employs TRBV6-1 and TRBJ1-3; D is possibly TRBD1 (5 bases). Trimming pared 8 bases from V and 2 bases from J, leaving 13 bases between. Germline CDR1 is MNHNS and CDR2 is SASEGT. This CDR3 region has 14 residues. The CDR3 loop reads CASGGIDPGNTIYF. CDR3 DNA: TGTGCCAGCGGGGGGATAGATCCTGGAAACACCATATATTTT.

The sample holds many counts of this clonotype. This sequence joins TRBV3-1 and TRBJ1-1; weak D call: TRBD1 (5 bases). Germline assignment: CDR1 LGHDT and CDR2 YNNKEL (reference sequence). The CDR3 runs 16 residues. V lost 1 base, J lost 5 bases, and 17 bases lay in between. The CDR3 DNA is TGTGCCAGCAGCCAAGGGTTTGGGGCCTCGGGGACTGAAGCTTTCTTT. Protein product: CASSQGFGASGTEAFF.

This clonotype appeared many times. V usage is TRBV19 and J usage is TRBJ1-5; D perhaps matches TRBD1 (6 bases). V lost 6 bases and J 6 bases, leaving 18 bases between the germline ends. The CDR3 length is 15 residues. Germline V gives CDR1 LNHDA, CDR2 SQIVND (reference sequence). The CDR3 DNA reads TGTGCCAGTAGCAAAGGAGGGGGATTCGGTCAGCCCCAGCATTTT. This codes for CASSKGGGFGQPQHF.

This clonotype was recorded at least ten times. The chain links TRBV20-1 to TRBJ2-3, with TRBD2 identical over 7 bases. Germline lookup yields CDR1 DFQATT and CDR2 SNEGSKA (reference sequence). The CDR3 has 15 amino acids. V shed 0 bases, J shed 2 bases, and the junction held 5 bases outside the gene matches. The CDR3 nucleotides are TGCAGTGCTAGAGATCGCAGCGGGAACACAGATACGCAGTATTTT. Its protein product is CSARDRSGNTDTQYF.

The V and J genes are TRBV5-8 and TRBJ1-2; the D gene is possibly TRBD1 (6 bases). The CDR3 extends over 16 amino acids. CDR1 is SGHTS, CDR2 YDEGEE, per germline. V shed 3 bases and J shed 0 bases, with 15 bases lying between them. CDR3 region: CASSSGQPKTNYGYTF. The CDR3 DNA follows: TGTGCCAGCAGCTCAGGACAGCCCAAGACTAACTATGGCTACACCTTC. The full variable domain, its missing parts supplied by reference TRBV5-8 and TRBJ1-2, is EAGVTQSPTHLIKTRGQQATLRCSPISGHTSVYWYQQALGLGLQFLLWYDEGEERNRGNFPPRFSGRQFPNYSSELNVNALELEDSALYLCASSSGQPKTNYGYTFGSGTRLTVV.

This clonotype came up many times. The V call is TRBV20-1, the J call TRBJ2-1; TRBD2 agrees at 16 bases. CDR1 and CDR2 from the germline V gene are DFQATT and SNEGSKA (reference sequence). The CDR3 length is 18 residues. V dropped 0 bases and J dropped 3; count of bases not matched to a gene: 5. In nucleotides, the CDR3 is TGCAGTGCTAGAGATGGGACTAGCGGGAGGGGCAACTACAATGAGCAGTTCTTC. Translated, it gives CSARDGTSGRGNYNEQFF.

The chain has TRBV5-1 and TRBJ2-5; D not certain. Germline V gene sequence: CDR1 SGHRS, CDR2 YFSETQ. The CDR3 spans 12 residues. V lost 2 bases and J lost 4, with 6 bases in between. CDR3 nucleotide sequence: TGCGCCAGCAGCTTTGAAGGAGAGACCCAGTACTTC. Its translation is CASSFEGETQYF.

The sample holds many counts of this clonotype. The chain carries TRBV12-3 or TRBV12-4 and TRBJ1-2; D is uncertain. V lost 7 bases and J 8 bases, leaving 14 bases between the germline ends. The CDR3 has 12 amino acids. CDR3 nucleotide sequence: TGTGCCAGCACGGGGTGGGGAGGGGGCTACACCTTC. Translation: CASTGWGGGYTF.

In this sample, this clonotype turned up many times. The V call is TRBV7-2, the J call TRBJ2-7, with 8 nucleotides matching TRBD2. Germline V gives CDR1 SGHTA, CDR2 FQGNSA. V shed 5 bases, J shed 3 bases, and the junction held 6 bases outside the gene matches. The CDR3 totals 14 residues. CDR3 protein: CASSLGLELYEQYF. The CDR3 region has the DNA TGTGCCAGCAGCCTGGGACTAGAACTCTACGAGCAGTACTTC. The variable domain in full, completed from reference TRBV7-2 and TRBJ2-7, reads GAGVSQSPSNKVTEKGKDVELRCDPISGHTALYWYRQSLGQGLEFLIYFQGNSAPDKSGLPSDRFSAERTGGSVSTLTIQRTQQEDSAVYLCASSLGLELYEQYFGPGTRLTVT.